This TCR beta chain appears in the sequencing data of a study of CD8 T cells in ankylosing spondylitis. A quantitative 5'-RACE method, one with molecular barcodes, was used to make TCR beta libraries. TCRdb analysed the 5' RACE reads with MiXCR anew, one entry per CDR3 protein. The sample includes 400,000 to 450,000 distinct CDR3 sequences, roughly 15% seen only once; the top ten take 1%. General study points: Reactive arthritis synovial fluid and blood previously showed some of these motif variants. Seemingly distinctive of ankylosing spondylitis blood was a TCR beta motif formed by eight highly homologous variants. Matched synovial fluid from ankylosing spondylitis patients was reported to be enriched for disease-linked clones.

The CDR3 runs 14 residues. V was pared by 1 base and J by 2 bases, with 2 bases of the junction left unmatched. Germline values: CDR1 DFQATT, CDR2 SNEGSKA (reference sequence). With regard to this clonotype: Its antigen is as yet unknown.

The receptor's source is a male donor with ankylosing spondylitis. The sequenced sample consisted of blood, either unsorted or a sorted T cell fraction (not recorded which). The chain carries TRBV20-1 and TRBJ2-3; 8 nucleotides agree with TRBD2. This CDR3 reads CSARGRGDTDTQYF. CDR3 coding DNA: TGCAGTGCTAGAGGGCGGGGGGACACAGATACGCAGTATTTT.